These 24 T cell receptor beta chains were all obtained from the same sample, sequenced in a study of blood T cell repertoires in COVID-19. TCRdb's table, derived via immunoSEQ multiplex PCR, lists solely in-frame clones and lacks some. The sample contains some 200,000 clones, about 79% of which appear only once. Sequenced sample: peripheral blood. The origin of the receptors is a man between 45 and 60 years old with active or convalescent COVID-19.

CDR3: CASSSPTRNQQTQYF. The CDR3 bases are TGTGCCAGCAGTTCCCCAACCAGGAACCAGCAGACCCAGTACTTC. This chain uses TRBV28 with TRBJ2-5; D unclear. CDR3 size: 15 residues. V lost 4 bases and J 6 bases, leaving 18 bases between the germline ends. From germline, CDR1 is MDHEN and CDR2 SYDVKM.

This rearrangement joins TRBV7-8 to TRBJ2-5; D might be TRBD1 (7 bases). CDR1 and CDR2 (germline): SGHVS, FQNEAQ. V was trimmed by 7 bases and J by 3 bases, leaving 12 bases between them. The CDR3 totals 13 residues. This CDR3 reads CASTRGAEETQYF. The CDR3 region has the DNA TGTGCCAGCACCAGGGGGGCCGAAGAGACCCAGTACTTC.

This chain uses TRBV9 with TRBJ2-1; no clear D gene. V dropped 4 bases and J dropped 7 bases, with 9 bases sitting between them. The CDR3 is 12 amino acids. From germline, CDR1 is SGDLS and CDR2 YYNGEE. CDR3 nucleotides: TGTGCCAGCAGCACCCCTAGAAATGAGCAGTTCTTC. Its protein product is CASSTPRNEQFF.

The J gene is TRBJ2-7, the V gene TRBV7-9; D may be TRBD2 (6 bases). CDR1 SEHNR and CDR2 FQNEAQ come from the germline V gene (reference sequence). The CDR3 covers 15 residues. The ends were cut back, 0 bases at V and 4 bases at J, with 13 bases in the middle. CDR3 loop: CASSLALAVGYEQYF. Written as DNA, the CDR3 is TGTGCCAGCAGCTTAGCGTTAGCGGTGGGGTACGAGCAGTACTTC.

On this clone itself: This same CDR3 is encoded by further DNA sequences in the sample. V and J are TRBV6-5 and TRBJ1-1; D perhaps matches TRBD1 (6 bases). The V end lost 4 bases, the J end lost 2 bases, and 8 bases lay between the germline ends. This CDR3 comprises 13 residues. Germline-derived CDR1 and CDR2 are MNHEY and SVGAGI. The CDR3 bases are TGTGCCAGCAGTTTGGGGGCCAACACTGAAGCTTTCTTT. Amino acids: CASSLGANTEAFF.

The chain has TRBV7-2 and TRBJ2-2, with 11 positions matching TRBD2. The CDR3 contains 14 residues. V trimming: 5 bases; J trimming: 8 bases; junction bases outside the gene matches: 4. The V gene's germline CDR1 is SGHTA and CDR2 FQGNSA. For the CDR3, the DNA is TGTGCCAGCAGCCTGCGGACTAGCGGGGGGGAGCTGTTTTTT. Amino acid sequence: CASSLRTSGGELFF.

This chain uses TRBV10-3 with TRBJ2-1, with 12 nucleotides matching TRBD2. The trim removed 3 bases at V and 6 bases at J, leaving 0 bases unmatched. Per germline, CDR1 ENHRY and CDR2 SYGVKD. The CDR3 contains 14 residues. For the CDR3, the DNA is TGTGCCATCAGTGAACTAGCGGGAGGCAATGAGCAGTTCTTC. It encodes CAISELAGGNEQFF.

This chain links TRBV7-2 with TRBJ2-2; no reliable D call. In germline, CDR1 is SGHTA, CDR2 FQGNSA. CDR3 length equals 15 residues. Trimming shortened V by 2 bases and J by 1 base, and 8 bases separated the two germline ends. In DNA, the CDR3 is TGTGCCAGCAGCTTATCGCGGCAGAACACCGGGGAGCTGTTTTTT. It is translated as CASSLSRQNTGELFF.

The chain employs TRBV5-1 and TRBJ2-2; possible D gene TRBD1, 5 bases. V lost 0 bases and J 7 bases, leaving 13 bases between the germline ends. The germline gives CDR1 SGHRS, CDR2 YFSETQ. The length of the CDR3 is 15 residues. For the CDR3, the DNA is TGCGCCAGCAGCTTGGGTGTAGGGGCTATCGGGGAGCTGTTTTTT. It encodes CASSLGVGAIGELFF.

The rearrangement joins TRBV19 to TRBJ2-1; the match to TRBD2 covers 10 bases. Germline lookup yields CDR1 LNHDA and CDR2 SQIVND (reference sequence). V shed 3 bases, J shed 1 base, and the junction held 9 bases outside the gene matches. The CDR3 sequence is 18 residues long. The CDR3 sequence is CASSIGGLADLSYNEQFF. Here the CDR3 DNA reads TGTGCCAGTAGTATCGGAGGACTAGCGGACTTGTCCTACAATGAGCAGTTCTTC.

In this sample, this clone turned up a few times. The chain uses TRBV29-1 and TRBJ1-2; 10 nucleotides agree with TRBD1. This CDR3 is 14 amino acids long. CDR1 and CDR2 from the germline V gene are SQVTM and ANQGSEA. V was pared by 6 bases and J by 10 bases, with 14 bases of the junction left unmatched. This chain's CDR3 is CSVVYAGTGADYTF. The DNA of the CDR3 is TGCAGCGTGGTGTATGCCGGGACAGGGGCTGACTACACCTTC.

This rearrangement joins TRBV7-8 to TRBJ1-5; possible D gene TRBD1, 6 bases. CDR1 is SGHVS, CDR2 FQNEAQ, per germline. The V and J ends lost 5 bases and 0 bases respectively, with 14 bases between them. The CDR3 has 16 residues. The DNA for the CDR3 is TGTGCCAGCAGCCCCCGAAGGGGGTATAGCAATCAGCCCCAGCATTTT. Its translation: CASSPRRGYSNQPQHF. The variable domain in full, completed from reference TRBV7-8 and TRBJ1-5, reads GAGVSQSPRYKVAKRGQDVALRCDPISGHVSLFWYQQALGQGPEFLTYFQNEAQLDKSGLPSDRFFAERPEGSVSTLKIQRTQQEDSAVYLCASSPRRGYSNQPQHFGDGTRLSIL.

V usage is TRBV6-5 and J usage is TRBJ1-1; 8 bases are a match to TRBD1. The length of the CDR3 is 15 residues. V was clipped by 2 bases and J by 3 bases; unmatched bases: 5. Germline CDR1 reads MNHEY; CDR2 reads SVGAGI. The CDR3 spells CASSYRTGPYTEAFF. As DNA, the CDR3 is TGTGCCAGCAGTTACCGGACAGGGCCCTACACTGAAGCTTTCTTT.

The V call is TRBV10-3, the J call TRBJ1-5; 7 bases agree with TRBD1. V lost 6 bases and J lost 3; bases outside the gene matches: 2. CDR1 and CDR2 (germline): ENHRY, SYGVKD. The CDR3 spans 13 residues. This CDR3 reads CAIRGQSNQPQHF. The CDR3 DNA follows: TGTGCCATCAGGGGACAGTCCAATCAGCCCCAGCATTTT.

This sequence joins TRBV4-3 and TRBJ1-6; a possible D gene is TRBD1 (6 bases). V was clipped by 5 bases and J by 10 bases, with 18 bases between them. The CDR3 spans 15 residues. Germline CDR1 LGHNA, CDR2 YSLEER. Here the CDR3 DNA reads TGCGCCAGCAGCAGGGGACAACTCGGGGACTCACCCCTCCACTTT. Translated: CASSRGQLGDSPLHF.

This rearrangement joins TRBV19 to TRBJ1-3, with D uncertain. The germline CDR1 and CDR2 sequences are LNHDA and SQIVND (reference sequence). Trimming stripped 1 base from V and 0 bases from J, with 13 bases between. The CDR3 loop spans 17 amino acids. As DNA, the CDR3 is TGTGCCAGTAGTATAGTTGGACTTGTCAGCTCTGGAAACACCATATATTTT. It is translated as CASSIVGLVSSGNTIYF.

The chain employs TRBV19 and TRBJ2-3; D is possibly TRBD2 (6 bases). CDR1 LNHDA and CDR2 SQIVND come from the germline V gene (reference sequence). CDR3 length equals 16 residues. With 3 bases removed from V and 2 bases from J, the gap between germline ends came to 15 bases. In DNA, the CDR3 is TGTGCCAGTAGTATTGATAGCCGACTAGTCACAGATACGCAGTATTTT. It translates to CASSIDSRLVTDTQYF.

V usage is TRBV10-3 and J usage is TRBJ2-3, with D maybe TRBD1 (6 bases). The V gene lost 4 bases and the J gene lost 1 base, with 15 bases spanning the gap. There are 16 residues in the CDR3. The V gene's germline CDR1 is ENHRY and CDR2 SYGVKD. CDR3 loop: CAISAQGGLGTDTQYF. The DNA of the CDR3 is TGTGCCATCAGTGCACAGGGTGGGCTAGGCACAGATACGCAGTATTTT.

The V call is TRBV3-1 (or the pseudogene TRBV3-2), the J call TRBJ1-5; tentatively, D is TRBD1 (6 bases). The CDR3 loop spans 14 amino acids. V was pared by 0 bases and J by 6 bases, with 9 bases between. Looked up from germline, CDR1 is LGHDT and CDR2 is YNNKEL (reference sequence). This chain's CDR3 is CASSQEAGAQPQHF. CDR3 in DNA: TGTGCCAGCAGCCAAGAGGCAGGGGCTCAGCCCCAGCATTTT.

The chain employs TRBV28 and TRBJ2-1; 8 bases line up with TRBD2. CDR1 and CDR2 from the germline V gene are MDHEN and SYDVKM. The junction had 9 bases not matched to a gene; V was cut back by 3 bases and J by 8 bases. This CDR3 is built from 15 residues. This CDR3 is CASSLWSSGTYEQFF. The CDR3 nucleotides are TGTGCCAGCAGTTTGTGGAGTAGCGGGACCTATGAGCAGTTCTTC.

The chain couples TRBV18 to TRBJ1-2; D might be TRBD1 (5 bases). The ends were cut back, 0 bases at V and 4 bases at J, with 15 bases in the middle. Per germline, CDR1 KGHSH and CDR2 LQKENI. This CDR3 comprises 16 residues. In DNA, the CDR3 is TGTGCCAGCTCACCACCGAAGGGCAGGGTGGCCTATGGCTACACCTTC. Protein sequence: CASSPPKGRVAYGYTF.

CDR3 DNA: TGTGCCAGCCAAGTTGACAGCACTAATTCACCCCTCCACTTT. This translates into CASQVDSTNSPLHF. The gene calls are TRBV2 and TRBJ1-6; D may be TRBD1 (5 bases). There are 14 residues in the CDR3. The V gene's germline CDR1 is SNHLY and CDR2 FYNNEI. V was pared by 8 bases and J by 6 bases, with 14 bases between.

This chain connects TRBV6-5 to TRBJ1-2; D unresolved. The V gene's germline CDR1 is MNHEY and CDR2 SVGAGI. The V gene lost 7 bases and the J gene lost 4 bases, with 13 bases spanning the gap. The CDR3 sequence is 13 residues long. The CDR3 nucleotides read TGTGCCAGCAAGACCAGGCTTTCCTATGGCTACACCTTC. This gives the protein CASKTRLSYGYTF.

Here the CDR3 DNA reads TGTGCCAGCTCACCTTCCGGGACTGGATTCTACGAGCAGTACTTC. The encoded protein is CASSPSGTGFYEQYF. The rearrangement uses TRBV18 and TRBJ2-7; weak D call: TRBD2 (6 bases). The germline V gene encodes CDR1 KGHSH and CDR2 LQKENI. V lost 3 bases and J lost 3, with 15 bases in between. The CDR3 totals 15 residues.